This T cell receptor (beta chain) was observed in a study of blood T cell repertoires in COVID-19. Study details: Acute-phase and convalescent COVID-19 samples originated in the United States, Italy and Spain. In each case, the material was cDNA or gDNA derived from T cells, B-cell-depleted T cells, or PBMCs.

Under the authors' procedure: Amplification with reference gene primers provided the estimates of nucleated cell counts. The assay was immunoSEQ multiplex PCR, and TCRdb's table has in-frame clones only and misses some. V, J and clone size are taken as reported in that table, and D and trimming were inferred from the DNA itself. The sample lists about 170,000 clones, about four fifths occurring once. The CDR3 contains 12 residues. V was cut by 1 base and J by 5 bases, with 3 bases left in between. Per the germline V gene, CDR1 is LGHNA and CDR2 is YNFKEQ. This receptor was obtained from a woman over 75 with active or convalescent COVID-19. The sample taken for sequencing was peripheral blood. The J gene is TRBJ2-1, the V gene TRBV4-2, with unresolved D. CDR3 sequence: CASSQGDNEQFF. CDR3 DNA sequence: TGTGCCAGCAGCCAAGGAGACAATGAGCAGTTCTTC.